The 29 T cell receptor beta chains reported below all come from one sample, sequenced in a study of follicular helper T cells after annual influenza vaccination (dated by TCRdb to the late 2010s). The library was produced with the immunoSEQ multiplex PCR assay. What TCRdb holds here is the immuneACCESS table cut down to in-frame rearrangements. Part of the clones is not present; checked against another copy, under half of the missing clones reflect an unresolved V gene, and the others are unexplained. For this sample the table gives about 10,000 clones, of which approximately 78% were detected only once. Of the sample, 4.1% is held by the ten largest clones. According to the study, the label for this sample's time point signals: 2015-2016 season, 7 days after influenza vaccination. The sequencing here drew on CXCR5+ CD38- circulating T follicular helper cells from blood, taken 7 days after influenza vaccination. In the paper's terms, the cell subset or site label means: circulating Tfh, non-naive CD4+CXCR5+PD-1+ (ICOS+CD38+ or ICOS-CD38-). The source is an adult who received the influenza vaccine.

The J gene is TRBJ2-6, the V gene TRBV28; the match to TRBD1 covers 9 bases. CDR1 is MDHEN, CDR2 SYDVKM, per germline. The ends lost 2 bases at V and 4 bases at J; junction bases unmatched: 9. CDR3 length equals 18 residues. CDR3 in amino acids: CASSLTGQGNSGANVLTF. Written as DNA, the CDR3 is TGTGCCAGCAGTTTAACGGGACAGGGAAACTCGGGGGCCAACGTCCTGACTTTC. The full variable domain, rest sourced from reference TRBV28 and TRBJ2-6, is DVKVTQSSRYLVKRTGEKVFLECVQDMDHENMFWYRQDPGLGLRLIYFSYDVKMKEKGDIPEGYSVSREKKERFSLILESASTNQTSMYLCASSLTGQGNSGANVLTFGAGSRLTVL.

The gene calls are TRBV2 and TRBJ2-7, with D unresolved. CDR1 and CDR2 from the germline V gene are SNHLY and FYNNEI. The V end lost 2 bases, the J end lost 7 bases, and 15 bases lay between the germline ends. The CDR3 consists of 14 residues. The CDR3 region has the DNA TGTGCCAGCAGTGAAAATGGGTGGTCAAGGGAGCAGTACTTC. Translating gives CASSENGWSREQYF.

This clone was counted a single time. The chain is built from TRBV7-9 and TRBJ2-5; 10 bases align to TRBD1. The CDR3 extends over 16 amino acids. V gave up 5 bases and J gave up 7 bases; unmatched junction bases: 13. Germline assignment: CDR1 SEHNR and CDR2 FQNEAQ (reference sequence). The CDR3 DNA reads as TGTGCCAGCAGCCGGACAGGGGGTCCTGGGAGAGTGACCCAGTACTTC. It translates to CASSRTGGPGRVTQYF.

This chain uses TRBV5-1 with TRBJ2-5, with TRBD2 matching 9 bases. CDR3 length: 15 amino acids. Germline CDR1 and CDR2: SGHRS and YFSETQ. With 7 bases clipped from V and 3 bases from J, the junction kept 10 bases outside the gene matches. CDR3 sequence (DNA): TGCGCCAGCCGCGCCAGCGGGGGGCCTGAAGAGACCCAGTACTTC. This gives the protein CASRASGGPEETQYF.

J is TRBJ2-2 and V is TRBV19; TRBD2 matches at 11 bases. The CDR3 has 15 amino acids. Germline V gene sequence: CDR1 LNHDA, CDR2 SQIVND (reference sequence). Losses at the gene ends were 8 bases for V and 1 base for J; bases not matched to a gene: 3. The CDR3 protein is CASGTSGGNTGELFF. The CDR3 DNA follows: TGTGCCAGTGGCACTAGCGGGGGGAACACCGGGGAGCTGTTTTTT.

The rearrangement links TRBV6-6 to TRBJ2-5, with a weak D call TRBD2 (7 bases). The CDR3 extends over 15 amino acids. V was cut by 6 bases and J by 5 bases, with 19 bases left in between. The germline V gene encodes CDR1 MNHNY and CDR2 SVGAGI (reference sequence). The CDR3: CASSVPRGGGETQYF. CDR3 sequence (DNA): TGTGCCAGCAGCGTACCTAGGGGGGGCGGTGAGACCCAGTACTTC.

This clone has a single count. The gene calls are TRBV9 and TRBJ2-2; 8 bases align to TRBD2. CDR1 is SGDLS, CDR2 YYNGEE, per germline. The CDR3 totals 17 residues. V shed 3 bases, J shed 4 bases, and the junction held 11 bases outside the gene matches. The DNA of the CDR3 is TGTGCCAGCAGCGCCCCGGGGGGGGGTCGGGGCACCGGGGAGCTGTTTTTT. It translates to CASSAPGGGRGTGELFF.

This chain uses TRBV6-4 with TRBJ2-1, with 13 nucleotides matching TRBD2. The CDR3 spans 19 residues. Germline CDR1 and CDR2: MRHNA and SNTAGT. V trimming: 0 bases; J trimming: 3 bases; junction bases outside the gene matches: 8. Here the CDR3 DNA reads TGTGCCAGCAGTGACTCGTCCGTACTAGCGGGGGGGCACTACAATGAGCAGTTCTTC. Amino acid sequence: CASSDSSVLAGGHYNEQFF.

V gene TRBV19 combines with J gene TRBJ1-1, with a tentative D call TRBD1 (6 bases). The V end lost 7 bases, the J end lost 1 base, and 22 bases lay between the germline ends. Germline V lookup: CDR1 LNHDA, CDR2 SQIVND (reference sequence). The CDR3 sequence is 17 residues long. In nucleotides, the CDR3 is TGTGCCAGTACGTACAGGGTTTTCGGGGTAACGAACACTGAAGCTTTCTTT. Protein: CASTYRVFGVTNTEAFF.

The chain has TRBV2 and TRBJ2-3, with no clear D. Germline CDR1 reads SNHLY; CDR2 reads FYNNEI. Trimming removed 8 bases at V and 0 bases at J, with 12 bases between. The CDR3 is 14 amino acids. The CDR3 sequence: CASGPGFSTDTQYF. The CDR3 region has the DNA TGTGCCAGCGGCCCGGGTTTTAGCACAGATACGCAGTATTTT.

This chain uses TRBV10-1 with TRBJ2-2, with D unresolved. The CDR3 loop spans 13 amino acids. CDR1 and CDR2 from the germline V gene are WNHNN and SYGVQD (reference sequence). V lost 2 bases to trimming and J lost 5 bases, with 6 bases between them. CDR3 in DNA: TGCGCCAGCAGTGAGACGGTGACCGGGGAGCTGTTTTTT. Translation: CASSETVTGELFF.

The CDR3 DNA sequence: TGTGCCAGCAGCTTTGGGCAGGGAAGGTACGAGCAGTACTTC. As protein: CASSFGQGRYEQYF. The chain combines TRBV7-2 with TRBJ2-7; D perhaps matches TRBD1 (5 bases). The germline V and J ends were trimmed by 3 bases and 4 bases, with 13 bases remaining between them. The CDR3 is 14 residues long. Looked up from germline, CDR1 is SGHTA and CDR2 is FQGNSA.

The chain has TRBV7-9 and TRBJ2-7; D perhaps matches TRBD1 (6 bases). V dropped 4 bases and J dropped 3 bases, with 7 bases sitting between them. This CDR3 contains 12 residues. CDR1 SEHNR and CDR2 FQNEAQ come from the germline V gene (reference sequence). The CDR3 DNA sequence: TGTGCCAGCAGCTCGACAGGCTACGAGCAGTACTTC. Its protein product is CASSSTGYEQYF.

V and J are TRBV6-1 and TRBJ1-2, with D perhaps matching TRBD1 (5 bases). This CDR3 contains 13 residues. Between the trimmed V and J ends, which lost 6 bases and 4 bases, there was a span of 12 bases. Germline assignment: CDR1 MNHNS and CDR2 SASEGT. The CDR3 here is CASSTGMGYGYTF. DNA for the CDR3: TGTGCCAGCAGCACAGGAATGGGCTATGGCTACACCTTC.

The rearrangement links TRBV5-1 to TRBJ2-3; 15 bases are shared with TRBD2. CDR3 size: 17 residues. Germline V gives CDR1 SGHRS, CDR2 YFSETQ. Trimming took 4 bases from V and 2 from J; bases not matched to a gene: 5. CDR3 bases: TGCGCCAGCAGCCACGGGACTAGCGGGGGGTCCACAGATACGCAGTATTTT. It translates to CASSHGTSGGSTDTQYF.

In its sample, this clone was seen a few times. V gene TRBV5-1 combines with J gene TRBJ1-5; no clear D. Germline CDR1 and CDR2: SGHRS and YFSETQ. The CDR3 has 13 residues. Trimming pared 1 base from V and 1 base from J, leaving 3 bases between. This CDR3 reads CASSLMSNQPQHF. The DNA for the CDR3 is TGCGCCAGCAGCTTGATGAGCAATCAGCCCCAGCATTTT.

The V and J genes are TRBV7-6 and TRBJ2-3; D remains unclear. The CDR3 covers 14 residues. Trimming removed 5 bases from V and 0 bases from J, with 9 bases in between. Per the germline V gene, CDR1 is SGHVS and CDR2 is FNYEAQ. As DNA, the CDR3 is TGTGCCAGCAGCCCAGCATCTAGCACAGATACGCAGTATTTT. It translates to CASSPASSTDTQYF.

The chain uses TRBV6-5 and TRBJ2-7, with no clear D. V lost 3 bases to trimming and J lost 6 bases, with 9 bases between them. Germline assignment: CDR1 MNHEY and CDR2 SVGAGI. The CDR3 is 12 residues long. CDR3 sequence reads: CASSYGAIEQYF. The CDR3 nucleotides are TGTGCCAGCAGTTATGGAGCAATCGAGCAGTACTTC.

The chain carries TRBV7-6 and TRBJ2-7; 11 positions agree with TRBD1. The CDR3 is made up of 15 amino acids. Germline assignment: CDR1 SGHVS and CDR2 FNYEAQ. Losses at the gene ends were 1 base for V and 3 bases for J; bases not matched to a gene: 2. CDR3 loop: CASSLEDRGHYEQYF. In nucleotides, the CDR3 is TGTGCCAGCAGCTTAGAGGACAGGGGGCACTACGAGCAGTACTTC.

The V gene is TRBV19, the J gene TRBJ2-1; the D is unclear. The CDR3 runs to 12 residues. Germline loops: CDR1 LNHDA, CDR2 SQIVND (reference sequence). Trimming removed 6 bases at V and 8 bases at J, with 11 bases between. In DNA, the CDR3 is TGTGCCAGTAGAGGAGACCGGGATGAGCAGTTCTTC. The encoded protein is CASRGDRDEQFF. The full variable domain, its missing parts supplied by reference TRBV19 and TRBJ2-1, is DGGITQSPKYLFRKEGQNVTLSCEQNLNHDAMYWYRQDPGQGLRLIYYSQIVNDFQKGDIAEGYSVSREKKESFPLTVTSAQKNPTAFYLCASRGDRDEQFFGPGTRLTVL.

The chain recombines TRBV5-1 with TRBJ2-5; D perhaps matches TRBD1 (5 bases). Trimming took 4 bases from V and 3 from J, leaving 13 bases between them. Germline V lookup: CDR1 SGHRS, CDR2 YFSETQ. This CDR3 is 14 amino acids long. The CDR3 here is CASSMTQAEETQYF. The CDR3 DNA sequence: TGCGCCAGCAGCATGACACAGGCCGAAGAGACCCAGTACTTC.

The rearrangement links TRBV4-1 to TRBJ2-7, with 11 bases aligning to TRBD2. The germline gives CDR1 MGHRA, CDR2 YSYEKL. The CDR3 runs 17 residues. Trimming took 2 bases from V and 2 from J; bases not matched to a gene: 8. The CDR3 here is CASSQPLTSGGTYEQYF. Written as DNA, the CDR3 is TGCGCCAGCAGCCAACCTCTTACTAGCGGGGGAACCTACGAGCAGTACTTC.

The rearrangement uses TRBV11-2 and TRBJ2-2; 8 nucleotides agree with TRBD1. This CDR3 contains 16 residues. Unmatched junction bases numbered 6, after V lost 1 base and J lost 5 bases. The V gene's germline CDR1 is SGHAT and CDR2 FQNNGV. The CDR3 spells CASSLGGRGQTGELFF. CDR3 bases: TGTGCCAGCAGCTTAGGGGGCAGGGGGCAAACCGGGGAGCTGTTTTTT.

The J gene is TRBJ1-1, the V gene TRBV27; 7 bases are shared with TRBD1. This CDR3 has 15 amino acids. Germline V gene lookup returns CDR1 MNHEY and CDR2 SMNVEV (reference sequence). CDR3 loop: CLSTRDRYMNTEAFF. The CDR3 nucleotides read TGTCTATCTACCCGGGACAGATACATGAACACTGAAGCTTTCTTT.

This chain connects TRBV5-1 to TRBJ2-1; 13 nucleotides line up with TRBD2. CDR1 is SGHRS, CDR2 YFSETQ, per germline. CDR3 length: 18 amino acids. J lost 4 bases, V lost 3 bases, and 10 bases had no gene match. CDR3 DNA: TGCGCCAGCAGCTCGGGACTAGCGGGGAGAATATCTTACAATGAGCAGTTCTTC. The encoded protein is CASSSGLAGRISYNEQFF.

There are a few counts of this clone. The chain carries TRBV5-1 and TRBJ1-5, with D unresolved. Germline CDR1 reads SGHRS; CDR2 reads YFSETQ. V lost 0 bases and J lost 7, with 8 bases in between. This CDR3 has 13 amino acids. CDR3 bases: TGCGCCAGCAGCTTGGGACCGGACCAGCCCCAGCATTTT. This codes for CASSLGPDQPQHF.

There are a few counts of this clone. V is TRBV28 and J is TRBJ1-6; D perhaps matches TRBD1 (5 bases). Between the trimmed V and J ends, which lost 5 bases and 14 bases, there was a span of 13 bases. Germline values: CDR1 MDHEN, CDR2 SYDVKM. This CDR3 is built from 12 residues. The CDR3: CASSRGGIALHF. The CDR3 DNA reads as TGTGCCAGCAGTCGGGGCGGGATTGCCCTCCACTTT.

The DNA of the CDR3 is TGCGCCAGCAGCGGTAGGACAGGGGCAAACACTGAAGCTTTCTTT. Protein product: CASSGRTGANTEAFF. The J gene is TRBJ1-1, the V gene TRBV4-3; 9 bases map to TRBD1. This CDR3 is built from 15 residues. The junction had 6 bases not matched to a gene; V was cut back by 5 bases and J by 2 bases. Germline CDR1 is LGHNA and CDR2 is YSLEER.

This clone has a single count. The chain employs TRBV6-6 and TRBJ2-7; D perhaps matches TRBD2 (6 bases). Per the germline V gene, CDR1 is MNHNY and CDR2 is SVGAGI (reference sequence). Between the trimmed V and J ends, which lost 4 bases and 3 bases, there was a span of 13 bases. This CDR3 spans 14 amino acids. The CDR3 DNA follows: TGTGCCAGCAGTTTGGACTATAGATTCTACGAGCAGTACTTC. As protein: CASSLDYRFYEQYF.